These 7 T cell receptor beta chains were all obtained from the same sample, sequenced in a study of read filtering for tumor transcriptome and immune sequencing. Molecular barcoded adaptors covering alpha/delta and beta/gamma chains were used on approximately 440 ng RNA. TCRdb redid the calling of the reads with MiXCR, one entry per CDR3 protein. The sample includes 100,000 to 150,000 distinct CDR3 sequences, over 10% of them seen just once. The material sequenced was a population of CD138-negative cells sorted from bone marrow. The receptor set was obtained from a donor over 35 with multiple myeloma.

In this sample, this clonotype turned up many times. J is TRBJ2-3 and V is TRBV7-2; maybe TRBD2 (5 bases). V was shortened by 7 bases and J by 1 base, with 12 bases between the two germline ends. Germline values: CDR1 SGHTA, CDR2 FQGNSA. The CDR3 is 14 residues long. The CDR3 here is CASKARGRTDTQYF. Written as DNA, the CDR3 is TGTGCCAGCAAAGCCCGAGGGCGCACAGATACGCAGTATTTT.

This clonotype has a handful of counts. At one boundary the junction diverges from the germline segment, which might be a read error. This sequence joins TRBV10-3 and TRBJ2-7; TRBD1 matches 12 bases. Germline CDR1 is ENHRY and CDR2 is SYGVKD. CDR3 size: 14 residues. CDR3 coding DNA: TGTGCCGTCAGCCGGGACAGGGGGCTCCACGAGCAGTACTTC. Translating it yields CAVSRDRGLHEQYF.

This clonotype was observed at least ten times. CDR3 coding DNA: TGTGCCAGTAGTATAGACAGTGATCAGCCCCAGCATTTT. Its translation: CASSIDSDQPQHF. The chain uses TRBV19 and TRBJ1-5; unclear D gene. This CDR3 has 13 amino acids. Between the trimmed V and J ends, which lost 0 bases and 5 bases, there was a span of 5 bases. The germline gives CDR1 LNHDA, CDR2 SQIVND (reference sequence).

In its sample, this clonotype was seen many times. This chain uses TRBV5-1 with TRBJ2-2; 11 nucleotides match TRBD1. The junction had 7 bases not matched to a gene; V was cut back by 5 bases and J by 4 bases. From germline, CDR1 is SGHRS and CDR2 YFSETQ. The CDR3 sequence is 16 residues long. In DNA form, the CDR3 reads TGCGCCAGCAGAGCCGGACAGGGGGCGCGCACCGGGGAGCTGTTTTTT. As protein: CASRAGQGARTGELFF.

The chain joins TRBV30 to TRBJ2-7, with TRBD2 matching 7 bases. Germline V gene data show CDR1 as GTSNPN and CDR2 as SVGIG (reference sequence). The ends lost 0 bases at V and 4 bases at J; junction bases unmatched: 6. The CDR3 contains 14 residues. Here the CDR3 DNA reads TGTGCCTGGAGTGTTGGCGGGAGTCAATACGAGCAGTACTTC. Translation: CAWSVGGSQYEQYF. The full variable domain, rest sourced from reference TRBV30 and TRBJ2-7, is SQTIHQWPATLVQPVGSPLSLECTVEGTSNPNLYWYRQAAGRGLQLLFYSVGIGQISSEVPQNLSASRPQDRQFILSSKKLLLSDSGFYLCAWSVGGSQYEQYFGPGTRLTVT.

About this clonotype: A much larger clone differs by one base, so this may be a read error. The V call is TRBV4-1, the J call TRBJ1-6; 7 nucleotides align to TRBD1. Germline assignment: CDR1 MGHRA and CDR2 YSYEKL. This CDR3 is built from 15 residues. As DNA, the CDR3 is TGCGCCACCAGCCAAGTCATAGGGGGCAATTCACCCCTCCACTTT. Translated, it gives CATSQVIGGNSPLHF.

This clonotype was counted many times. The chain couples TRBV4-1 to TRBJ2-5; TRBD2 agrees at 8 bases. In germline, CDR1 is MGHRA, CDR2 YSYEKL. With 0 bases clipped from V and 5 bases from J, the junction kept 5 bases outside the gene matches. This CDR3 region has 15 residues. The CDR3 region has the DNA TGCGCCAGCAGCCAAGACGGGAGGGAGGTGGAGACCCAGTACTTC. This gives the protein CASSQDGREVETQYF.